This T cell receptor beta chain was found in a study of shared clonotypes between healthy human individuals. Only in-frame clones appear in the TCRdb table, and some are missing; sequencing was by immunoSEQ multiplex PCR. The table lists millions of clones, around nine tenths of them singletons, with more than 0.12% in the top ten. CDR1 and CDR2 (germline): GTSNPN, SVGIG (reference sequence). The germline V and J ends were trimmed by 0 bases and 4 bases, with 7 bases remaining between them. The CDR3 covers 12 residues. A remark on this clone: Additional DNA sequences in this sample encode the identical CDR3.

This clonotype was sampled from a man aged 18 to 29 in good health. The chain carries TRBV30 and TRBJ2-7; no reliable D call. The specimen sequenced was naive CD4+ T cells sorted from blood. Subset in this sample: CD45RA+ positively selected. This CDR3 is CAWSVRAYEQYF. The CDR3 nucleotides are TGTGCCTGGAGTGTAAGAGCTTACGAGCAGTACTTC. Looking up the rest from reference TRBV30 and TRBJ2-7 gives the full variable domain: SQTIHQWPATLVQPVGSPLSLECTVEGTSNPNLYWYRQAAGRGLQLLFYSVGIGQISSEVPQNLSASRPQDRQFILSSKKLLLSDSGFYLCAWSVRAYEQYFGPGTRLTVT.